Listed below are T cell receptor beta chains from one sample, sequenced in a study of monozygotic twins with inflammatory bowel disease. From the 5' RACE reads, TCRdb lists one entry per CDR3 protein and no DNA. The table gives over 200,000 distinct CDR3 sequences; the top ten clones make up approximately 1.6% of it. Sequenced sample: blood. These receptor sequences come from a human donor with ulcerative colitis or Crohn's disease, or a healthy co-twin of an affected twin (not recorded which). The CDR3 runs from the conserved cysteine through the conserved F or W.

len: 14; v_gene: TRBV5-1; j_gene: TRBJ1-5; CDR3aa: CASSLGVTDQPQHF
len: 12; v_gene: TRBV7-9; j_gene: TRBJ1-1; CDR3aa: CASSLQGARAFF
len: 16; v_gene: TRBV5-1; j_gene: TRBJ2-5; CDR3aa: CASSFSGGPSQETQYF
len: 16; v_gene: TRBV3-1; j_gene: TRBJ2-5; CDR3aa: CASSQGVLVGEETQYF
len: 13; v_gene: TRBV5-6; j_gene: TRBJ2-1; CDR3aa: CASSLLPRDEQFF
len: 12; v_gene: TRBV12-3/TRBV12-4; j_gene: TRBJ2-7; CDR3aa: CASSLQTYEQYF
len: 15; v_gene: TRBV3-1; j_gene: TRBJ2-7; CDR3aa: CASSPRLAGGDEQYF
len: 16; v_gene: TRBV7-8; j_gene: TRBJ2-3; CDR3aa: CASSLEASGVSDTQYF
len: 17; v_gene: TRBV27; j_gene: TRBJ1-1; CDR3aa: CASSSRVGRGSNTEAFF
len: 14; v_gene: TRBV12-3/TRBV12-4; j_gene: TRBJ2-5; CDR3aa: CASSLAGTGNTQYF